This entry lists 17 T cell receptor beta chains sequenced from one sample in a study of T cells after yellow fever vaccination. MiXCR, run by TCRdb on the 5' RACE reads, gives a single entry per CDR3 protein. The sample yields around 300,000 distinct CDR3 sequences, approximately 4.3% seen once. Sequencing used PBMCs, obtained 15 days after the yellow fever booster vaccination. The receptor set was obtained from a young man who received the YFV17D yellow fever vaccine.

This clonotype was counted ten times or more. The chain carries TRBV6-5 and TRBJ2-1, with D perhaps TRBD2 (6 bases). Germline lookup yields CDR1 MNHEY and CDR2 SVGAGI. Deletions cut 6 bases from V and 5 bases from J, with 11 bases between. This CDR3 has 13 amino acids. CDR3: CASRGRGNNEQFF. CDR3 coding DNA: TGTGCCAGCAGGGGGCGCGGGAACAATGAGCAGTTCTTC.

This clonotype was seen ten or more times. The chain couples TRBV5-5 to TRBJ1-4; D might be TRBD1 (6 bases). V gave up 2 bases and J gave up 8 bases, with 13 bases separating them. The germline V gene has CDR1 SGHKS and CDR2 YYEKEE (reference sequence). The CDR3 consists of 14 residues. The chain's CDR3 is CASSLPTGREKLFF. For the CDR3, the DNA is TGTGCCAGCAGCTTACCGACAGGACGCGAAAAACTGTTTTTT.

This sequence joins TRBV6-5 and TRBJ2-2, with TRBD1 matching 7 bases. Per the germline V gene, CDR1 is MNHEY and CDR2 is SVGAGI. Trimming took 2 bases from V and 6 from J; bases not matched to a gene: 6. The CDR3 covers 15 residues. This chain's CDR3 is CASSYQGRGSGELFF. The CDR3 DNA sequence: TGTGCCAGCAGTTACCAGGGCAGGGGGTCCGGGGAGCTGTTTTTT.

This clonotype has only a few counts. The chain is built from TRBV2 and TRBJ1-2; D remains unclear. Germline V gene lookup returns CDR1 SNHLY and CDR2 FYNNEI. Trimming removed 2 bases from V and 4 bases from J, with 11 bases in between. The CDR3 extends over 14 amino acids. The CDR3 spells CASSERAVGYGYTF. In DNA form, the CDR3 reads TGTGCCAGCAGTGAACGGGCCGTCGGCTATGGCTACACCTTC.

In its sample, this clonotype was seen many times. The chain recombines TRBV11-2 with TRBJ2-5, with 11 bases aligning to TRBD2. V shed 1 base, J shed 3 bases, and the junction held 10 bases outside the gene matches. Germline lookup yields CDR1 SGHAT and CDR2 FQNNGV. The CDR3 covers 18 residues. The CDR3 loop is CASSLGWPSGGFKETQYF. DNA for the CDR3: TGTGCCAGCAGCTTAGGGTGGCCTAGCGGGGGGTTCAAAGAGACCCAGTACTTC.

This clonotype was seen a few times. The rearrangement uses TRBV27 and TRBJ1-1; 8 nucleotides line up with TRBD1. The CDR3 runs 17 residues. V shed 1 base and J 3 bases; nucleotides not matched to a gene: 10. CDR1 and CDR2 (germline): MNHEY, SMNVEV (reference sequence). CDR3 protein: CASSLCRGRAWDTEAFF. The DNA for the CDR3 is TGTGCCAGCAGTTTATGCAGGGGGCGGGCTTGGGACACTGAAGCTTTCTTT.

This clonotype was seen repeatedly, ten times or more. This sequence joins TRBV10-3 and TRBJ2-3; the match to TRBD1 covers 12 bases. With 6 bases clipped from V and 4 bases from J, the junction kept 8 bases outside the gene matches. The CDR3 is 16 amino acids. Germline values: CDR1 ENHRY, CDR2 SYGVKD. CDR3 amino acids: CAISLTGTGGADTQYF. The CDR3 DNA reads TGTGCCATCAGCCTTACCGGGACAGGGGGCGCAGATACGCAGTATTTT.

Many counts were recorded for this clonotype. The CDR3 region is CASSPRGGPMNTEAFF. In DNA, the CDR3 is TGTGCCAGCAGCCCCCGGGGGGGACCCATGAACACTGAAGCTTTCTTT. V gene TRBV9 combines with J gene TRBJ1-1; possibly TRBD1 for D (5 bases). CDR3 length equals 16 residues. Between the trimmed V and J ends, which lost 4 bases and 0 bases, there was a span of 16 bases. Germline V gene data show CDR1 as SGDLS and CDR2 as YYNGEE.

A note on this clonotype: This may come from a read error, since a much larger clone is one base off. This CDR3 is missing its conserved last phenylalanine or tryptophan, likely due to a read error. The chain joins TRBV27 to TRBJ1-5; D might be TRBD1 (5 bases). Germline lookup yields CDR1 MNHEY and CDR2 SMNVEV (reference sequence). The CDR3 loop spans 15 amino acids. Trimming took off 6 bases at V and 4 bases at J, with 16 bases between the two ends. This chain's CDR3 is CASSQGTQGNQPQHI. The CDR3 region has the DNA TGTGCCAGCAGCCAGGGAACCCAGGGTAATCAGCCCCAGCATATT.

The rearrangement uses TRBV5-8 and TRBJ2-3, with 8 bases matching TRBD1. This CDR3 has 14 residues. The V segment lost 6 bases and the J segment 6 bases; nucleotides outside the gene matches: 9. The germline V gene has CDR1 SGHTS and CDR2 YDEGEE. The CDR3 here is CASKSQGASDTQYF. The DNA for the CDR3 is TGTGCCAGCAAGTCGCAGGGGGCCTCGGATACGCAGTATTTT.

This clonotype has a handful of counts. The rearrangement joins TRBV10-3 to TRBJ2-2, with D unclear. Trimming stripped 8 bases from V and 2 bases from J, with 9 bases between. The CDR3 runs to 13 residues. The germline V gene has CDR1 ENHRY and CDR2 SYGVKD. The CDR3 reads CAIVRRNTGELFF. The CDR3 DNA sequence: TGTGCCATCGTACGGCGAAACACCGGGGAGCTGTTTTTT.

This clonotype showed up many times. V gene TRBV11-2 combines with J gene TRBJ2-1; tentative D call: TRBD1 (6 bases). The CDR3 is made up of 16 amino acids. CDR1 is SGHAT, CDR2 FQNNGV, per germline. The ends were cut back, 7 bases at V and 2 bases at J, with 18 bases in the middle. The CDR3 spells CASNKVTGNPYNEQFF. CDR3 coding DNA: TGTGCCAGCAACAAAGTGACAGGAAATCCCTACAATGAGCAGTTCTTC.

This clonotype has only a few counts. The chain has TRBV11-2 and TRBJ2-2; no clear D gene. The CDR3 runs 12 residues. The V end lost 10 bases, the J end lost 6 bases, and 12 bases lay between the germline ends. Germline V gives CDR1 SGHAT, CDR2 FQNNGV. The CDR3 nucleotides read TGTGCCACCCAGCTTTGGGCCGGGGAGCTGTTTTTT. Encoded protein: CATQLWAGELFF.

V usage is TRBV5-6 and J usage is TRBJ2-7; TRBD1 is a possible D gene (6 bases). This CDR3 is built from 14 residues. Germline V gene lookup returns CDR1 SGHDT and CDR2 YYEEEE. V lost 3 bases and J 2 bases, leaving 12 bases between the germline ends. Here the CDR3 reads CASSSLDSTYEQYF. The CDR3 DNA is TGTGCCAGCAGCTCCTTGGACAGCACCTACGAGCAGTACTTC.

This clonotype has a handful of counts. The V call is TRBV7-2, the J call TRBJ2-7; 8 bases agree with TRBD2. Germline V gene lookup returns CDR1 SGHTA and CDR2 FQGNSA. V lost 1 base to trimming and J lost 2 bases; unmatched junction nucleotides: 4. This CDR3 contains 15 residues. In DNA form, the CDR3 reads TGTGCCAGCAGCTTAGGACTAGCGACGACCTACGAGCAGTACTTC. Amino acid sequence: CASSLGLATTYEQYF.

V and J are TRBV12-3 or TRBV12-4 and TRBJ1-5; 9 nucleotides agree with TRBD1. There are 15 residues in the CDR3. With 4 bases clipped from V and 3 bases from J, the junction kept 4 bases outside the gene matches. The CDR3 protein is CASSWGQGDNQPQHF. CDR3 nucleotides: TGTGCCAGCAGTTGGGGACAGGGAGACAATCAGCCCCAGCATTTT.

There are a few counts of this clonotype. CDR3 nucleotides: TGTGCCAGCAGTAGGTTGGCGGATCCCATTGTGGACGATGAGCAGTTCTTC. Protein sequence: CASSRLADPIVDDEQFF. The V and J genes are TRBV27 and TRBJ2-1; no definite D call. This CDR3 spans 17 amino acids. V lost 5 bases and J 8 bases, leaving 25 bases between the germline ends. Germline V gene lookup returns CDR1 MNHEY and CDR2 SMNVEV (reference sequence).